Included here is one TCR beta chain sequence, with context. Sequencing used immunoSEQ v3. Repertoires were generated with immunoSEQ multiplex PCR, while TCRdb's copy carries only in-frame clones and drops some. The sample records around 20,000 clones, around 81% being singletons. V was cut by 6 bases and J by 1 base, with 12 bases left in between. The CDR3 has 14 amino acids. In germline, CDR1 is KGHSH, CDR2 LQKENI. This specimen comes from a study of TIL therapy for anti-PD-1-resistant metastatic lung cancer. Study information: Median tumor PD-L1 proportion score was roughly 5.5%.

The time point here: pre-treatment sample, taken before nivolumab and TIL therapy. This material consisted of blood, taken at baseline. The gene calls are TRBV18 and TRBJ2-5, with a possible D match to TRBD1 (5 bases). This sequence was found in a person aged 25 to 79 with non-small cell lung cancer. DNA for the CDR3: TGTGCCAGCTCTTTAAGGCAGGGCCAAGAGACCCAGTACTTC. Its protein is CASSLRQGQETQYF. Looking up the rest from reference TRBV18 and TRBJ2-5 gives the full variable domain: NAGVMQNPRHLVRRRGQEARLRCSPMKGHSHVYWYRQLPEEGLKFMVYLQKENIIDESGMPKERFSAEFPKEGPSILRIQQVVRGDSAAYFCASSLRQGQETQYFGPGTRLLVL.